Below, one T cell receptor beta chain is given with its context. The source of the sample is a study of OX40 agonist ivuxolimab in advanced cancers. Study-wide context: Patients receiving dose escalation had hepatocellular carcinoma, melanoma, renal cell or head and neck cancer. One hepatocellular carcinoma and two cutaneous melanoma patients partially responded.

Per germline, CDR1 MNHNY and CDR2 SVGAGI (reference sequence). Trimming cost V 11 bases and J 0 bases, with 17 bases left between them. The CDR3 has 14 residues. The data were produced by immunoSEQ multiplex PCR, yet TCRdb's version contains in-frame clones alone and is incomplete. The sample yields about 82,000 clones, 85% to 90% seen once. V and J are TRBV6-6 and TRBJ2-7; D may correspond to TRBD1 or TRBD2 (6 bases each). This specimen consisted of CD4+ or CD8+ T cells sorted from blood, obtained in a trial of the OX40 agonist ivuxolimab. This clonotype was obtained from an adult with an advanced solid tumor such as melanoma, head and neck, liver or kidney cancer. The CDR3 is CAVGRADSSYEQYF. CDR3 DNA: TGTGCCGTCGGGAGAGCGGACAGCTCCTACGAGCAGTACTTC.